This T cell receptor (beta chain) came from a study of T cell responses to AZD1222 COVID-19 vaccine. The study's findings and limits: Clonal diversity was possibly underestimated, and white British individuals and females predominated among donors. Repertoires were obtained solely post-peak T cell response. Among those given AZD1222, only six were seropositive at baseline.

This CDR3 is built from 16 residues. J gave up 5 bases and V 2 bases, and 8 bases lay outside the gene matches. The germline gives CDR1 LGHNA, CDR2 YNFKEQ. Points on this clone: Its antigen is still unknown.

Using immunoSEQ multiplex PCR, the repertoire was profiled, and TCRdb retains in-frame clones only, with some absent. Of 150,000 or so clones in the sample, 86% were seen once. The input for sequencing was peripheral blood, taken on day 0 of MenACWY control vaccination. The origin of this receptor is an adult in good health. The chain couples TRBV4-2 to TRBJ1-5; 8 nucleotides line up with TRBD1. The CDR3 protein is CASSQPDRGLDQPQHF. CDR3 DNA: TGTGCCAGCAGCCAACCCGACAGGGGCCTTGATCAGCCCCAGCATTTT.